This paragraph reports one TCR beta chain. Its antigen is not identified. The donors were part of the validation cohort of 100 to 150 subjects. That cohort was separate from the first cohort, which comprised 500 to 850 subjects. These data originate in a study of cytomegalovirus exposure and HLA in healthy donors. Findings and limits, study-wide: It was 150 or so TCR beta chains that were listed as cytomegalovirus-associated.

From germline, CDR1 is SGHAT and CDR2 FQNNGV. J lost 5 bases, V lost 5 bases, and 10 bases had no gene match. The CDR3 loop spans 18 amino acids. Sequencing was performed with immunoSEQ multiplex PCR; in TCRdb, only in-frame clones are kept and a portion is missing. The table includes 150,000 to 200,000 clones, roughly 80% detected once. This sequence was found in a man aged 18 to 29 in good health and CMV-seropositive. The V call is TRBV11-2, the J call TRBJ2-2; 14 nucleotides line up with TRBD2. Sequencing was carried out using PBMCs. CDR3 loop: CASSRLRLAGGSTGELFF. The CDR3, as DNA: TGTGCCAGCAGCCGCCTCCGACTAGCGGGAGGGTCTACCGGGGAGCTGTTTTTT.